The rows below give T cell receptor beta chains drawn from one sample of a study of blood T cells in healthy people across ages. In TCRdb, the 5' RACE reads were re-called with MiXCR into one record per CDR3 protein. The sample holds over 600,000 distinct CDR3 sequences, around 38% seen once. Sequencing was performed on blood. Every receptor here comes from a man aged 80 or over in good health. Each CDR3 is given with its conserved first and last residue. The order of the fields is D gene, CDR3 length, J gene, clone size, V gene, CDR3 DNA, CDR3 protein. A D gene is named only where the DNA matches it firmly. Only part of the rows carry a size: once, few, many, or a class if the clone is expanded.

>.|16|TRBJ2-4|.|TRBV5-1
TGCGCCAGCAGCTTGGGGGACGCAGGGCCTCTTCGTGAGCAGTACTTC
CASSLGDAGPLREQYF
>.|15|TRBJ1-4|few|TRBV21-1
TGTGCCAGCAGCTTCCGGGACAGCGGGAATGAAAAACTGTTTTTT
CASSFRDSGNEKLFF
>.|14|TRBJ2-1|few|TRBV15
TGTGCCACCAGCAGAGAGACCTTAGACAGTAACCAGTTCTTC
CATSRETLDSNQFF
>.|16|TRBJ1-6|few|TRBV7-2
TGTGCCAGCAGCTCCCCGGGGGGGCGTATCAATTCACCCCTCCACTTT
CASSSPGGRINSPLHF
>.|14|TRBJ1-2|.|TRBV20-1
TGCAGTGCTAGAGAGTGGGCAGCCTCGGGTGGCTACACCTTC
CSAREWAASGGYTF
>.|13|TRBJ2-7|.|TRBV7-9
TGTGCCAGCAGCCCTCAGGGTGTCAACGAGCAGTACTTC
CASSPQGVNEQYF
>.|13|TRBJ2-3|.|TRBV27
TGTGCCAGCAGTTTTACTCCGTCAGATACGCAGTATTTT
CASSFTPSDTQYF
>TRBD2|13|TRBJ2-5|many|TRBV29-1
TGCAGCGTTGAACTTCCTAGCGGGGAGACCCAGTACTTC
CSVELPSGETQYF
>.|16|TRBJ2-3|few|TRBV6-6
TGTGCCAGCAGTTACTCGAGGCCTGACTCGACAGATGCGCAGTATTTT
CASSYSRPDSTDAQYF
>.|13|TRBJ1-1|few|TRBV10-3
TGTGCCATCAGCAGTTCAGAGAACACTGAAGCTTTCTTT
CAISSSENTEAFF
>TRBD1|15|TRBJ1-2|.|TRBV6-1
TGTGCCAGCAGTGAAGCGCGGACAGGGGGCTATGGCTACACCTTC
CASSEARTGGYGYTF
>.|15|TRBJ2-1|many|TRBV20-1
TGCAGTGCTCTGATGACAGGGAGGCAATACAATGAGCAGTTCTTC
CSALMTGRQYNEQFF
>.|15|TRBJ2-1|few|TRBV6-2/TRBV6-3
TGTGCCAGCAGTTACGCAGGGGGGTCCTACAATGAGCAGTTCTTC
CASSYAGGSYNEQFF
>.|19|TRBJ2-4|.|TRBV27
TGTGCCAGCAGTCCCTCGATCGACGGTACCAACAAGGGCAACTACGAGCGGTACTTC
CASSPSIDGTNKGNYERYF
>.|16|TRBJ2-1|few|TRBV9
TGTGCCAGCAGCGTAGATGCCCACCGGGCATACAATGAGCAGTTCTTC
CASSVDAHRAYNEQFF
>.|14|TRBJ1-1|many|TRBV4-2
TGTGCCAGCAGCCAAGATAATAGGGCCCTTCGGGCTTTCTTT
CASSQDNRALRAFF
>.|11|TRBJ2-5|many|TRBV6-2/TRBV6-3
TGTGCCAGCAGCGTAAGAGAGACCCAGTACTTC
CASSVRETQYF
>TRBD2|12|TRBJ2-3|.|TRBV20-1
TGCAGTTCCTATAGCGGGGGGGGTACGCAGTATTTT
CSSYSGGGTQYF
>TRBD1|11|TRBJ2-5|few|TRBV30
TGTGCCGGGGGACAGAGAGAGACCCAGTACTTC
CAGGQRETQYF
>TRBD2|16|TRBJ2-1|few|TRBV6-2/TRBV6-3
TGTGCCAGCAGTCCCTTTGGACTAGCGGATAACAATGAGCAGTTCTTC
CASSPFGLADNNEQFF
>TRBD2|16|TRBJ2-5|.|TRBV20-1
TGCAGTGCTAGGGGGCTAGCGGACATGTACCAAGAGACCCAGTACTTC
CSARGLADMYQETQYF
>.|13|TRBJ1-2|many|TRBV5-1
TGCGCCAGCAGCTTGAGACCTGACAATGGCTACACCTTC
CASSLRPDNGYTF
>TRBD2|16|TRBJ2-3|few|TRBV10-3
TGTGCCATCAGTGCGTCTAGCGGCGAGCGGGTAGATACGCAGTATTTT
CAISASSGERVDTQYF
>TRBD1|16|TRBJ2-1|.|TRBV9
TGTGCCAGCAGCGTAGCCTCGGGACAGGGGGTCAATGAGCAGTTCTTC
CASSVASGQGVNEQFF
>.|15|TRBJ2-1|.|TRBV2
TGTGCCAGCAGTGAGGAGAGGGAAGCCTACAGTGAGCAGTTCTTC
CASSEEREAYSEQFF
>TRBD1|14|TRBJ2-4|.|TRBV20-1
TGCAGTGCTAGTGCCGGGAAGGGGGCCAACATTCAGTACTTC
CSASAGKGANIQYF
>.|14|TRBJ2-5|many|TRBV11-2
TGTGCCAGCAGCTTAGATCCCGGGGGAGAGACCCAGTACTTC
CASSLDPGGETQYF
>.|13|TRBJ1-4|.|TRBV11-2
TGTGCCAGCAGGGGGTTCACTAATGAAAAACTGTTTTTT
CASRGFTNEKLFF
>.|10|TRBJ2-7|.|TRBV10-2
TGCGCCAGCATGCCCTACGAGCAGTACTTC
CASMPYEQYF
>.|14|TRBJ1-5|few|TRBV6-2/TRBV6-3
TGTGCCAGCAGTTCAGGGGATGGCAATCAGCCCCAGCATTTT
CASSSGDGNQPQHF
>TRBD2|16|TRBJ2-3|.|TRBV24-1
TGTGCCACCAGTGACTCGACTAGCGGGAGGATTTATACGCAGTATTTT
CATSDSTSGRIYTQYF
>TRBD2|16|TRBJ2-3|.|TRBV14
TGTGCCAGCAGCCCGCTAGCGGGGCGAGGCACAGATACGCAGTATTTT
CASSPLAGRGTDTQYF
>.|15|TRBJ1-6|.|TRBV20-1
TGCAGTGCTAGAGATCTCTGGGGGAATAATTCACCCCTCCACTTT
CSARDLWGNNSPLHF
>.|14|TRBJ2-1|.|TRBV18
TGTGCCAGCTCCCCCCGGGGACCCACCTACGAGCAGTTCTTC
CASSPRGPTYEQFF
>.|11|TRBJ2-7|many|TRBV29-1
TGCAGCGTTCGGGATTCCTACGAGCAGTACTTC
CSVRDSYEQYF
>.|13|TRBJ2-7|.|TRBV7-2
TGTGCCAGCGGGAGGGGGTCTCCCTACGAGCAGTACTTC
CASGRGSPYEQYF
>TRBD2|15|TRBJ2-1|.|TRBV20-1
TGCAGTGTTGTAGCGGGAGGCGGTTCCTACAATGAGCAGTTCTTC
CSVVAGGGSYNEQFF
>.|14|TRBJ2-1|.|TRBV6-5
TGTGCCAGTTCCCCCCGGGGGCGATACAATGAGCAGTTCTTC
CASSPRGRYNEQFF